This T cell receptor (beta chain) was found in a study of shared clonotypes between healthy human individuals. Study conclusions and caveats: Clonotypes which were not shared had lower generation probabilities than clonotypes that all four donors shared.

About this clone itself: Its antigen is undetermined.

In the authors' methods: Sequence data from immunoSEQ were junction-only and lacked quality scores; consequently, filtering differed. Profiling relied on immunoSEQ multiplex PCR, and the TCRdb table lists in-frame clones only, not all of them. The V and J calls and clone size are taken from that table; D and trimming were inferred from the DNA. The repertoire consists of more than 2,000,000 clones, with around 94% occurring once and the leading ten covering over 0.12%. Germline CDR1 reads GTSNPN; CDR2 reads SVGIG (reference sequence). V lost 0 bases, J lost 6 bases, and 12 bases lay in between. CDR3 length: 15 amino acids.

The receptor was derived from a man aged 18 to 35 in good health. Sequencing used naive CD4+ T cells sorted from blood. As for subset: CD45RA+ positively selected. The chain employs TRBV30 and TRBJ1-6; D not resolved. CDR3 DNA sequence: TGTGCCTGGAGTGTACTGTCTCAACTTAATTCACCCCTCCACTTT. Protein product: CAWSVLSQLNSPLHF.